The 30 T cell receptor beta chains reported below all come from one sample, sequenced in a study of blood T cell repertoires in COVID-19. Clones were read by immunoSEQ multiplex PCR, and TCRdb kept only the in-frame ones, dropping some. Found here are 200,000 to 300,000 clones, 84% of them singletons; the top ten hold roughly 4%. The sample taken for sequencing was peripheral blood. The receptors come from a man aged 60-69 years with acute or convalescent COVID-19.

The chain uses TRBV2 and TRBJ2-5; 8 bases fit TRBD1. Looked up from germline, CDR1 is SNHLY and CDR2 is FYNNEI. J was trimmed by 2 bases and V by 6 bases; bases with no gene match: 11. This CDR3 spans 16 amino acids. CDR3 coding DNA: TGTGCCAGCAGGAGACAGGGGTCGACGCCTCAAGAGACCCAGTACTTC. Its protein product is CASRRQGSTPQETQYF.

The CDR3 DNA reads TGTGCCAGCAGCTGGGGACTAGCGGGAGCAGAGACCCAGTACTTC. As protein: CASSWGLAGAETQYF. This chain connects TRBV7-3 to TRBJ2-5; 14 bases agree with TRBD2. Germline V gene data show CDR1 as SGHTA and CDR2 as FQGTGA. Trimming removed 4 bases from V and 4 bases from J; junction bases left unmatched: 2. The CDR3 runs 15 residues.

This sequence joins TRBV6-5 and TRBJ1-6, with TRBD1 matching over 7 bases. The V gene end was trimmed by 2 bases and the J gene end by 6 bases; junction bases not matched to a gene: 1. The CDR3 is 14 residues long. Germline CDR1 and CDR2: MNHEY and SVGAGI. Here the CDR3 reads CASSYDRVNSPLHF. CDR3 in DNA: TGTGCCAGCAGTTACGACAGGGTTAATTCACCCCTCCACTTT.

The chain links TRBV5-6 to TRBJ2-7; 9 bases map to TRBD1. CDR1 is SGHDT and CDR2 is YYEEEE in the germline V gene. J gave up 2 bases and V 3 bases, and 6 bases lay outside the gene matches. This CDR3 contains 15 residues. CDR3 DNA sequence: TGTGCCAGCAGCTCTTCCCGGACAGGGGCCTACGAGCAGTACTTC. Translated, it gives CASSSSRTGAYEQYF.

The chain joins TRBV5-8 to TRBJ1-2; no clear D. This CDR3 has 15 amino acids. Looked up from germline, CDR1 is SGHTS and CDR2 is YDEGEE. The ends were cut back, 1 base at V and 0 bases at J, with 10 bases in the middle. CDR3 sequence (DNA): TGTGCCAGCAGCTTGTACGGCGGAGCTAACTATGGCTACACCTTC. Protein sequence: CASSLYGGANYGYTF.

The chain couples TRBV29-1 to TRBJ2-3; 7 bases agree with TRBD2. The CDR3 extends over 18 amino acids. Germline V CDR1 and CDR2: SQVTM, ANQGSEA. V lost 0 bases to trimming and J lost 2 bases; unmatched junction nucleotides: 14. The CDR3 DNA reads as TGCAGCGTTGAAGATCCTGTCTCTCTAGCGGACTTCACAGATACGCAGTATTTT. The encoded protein is CSVEDPVSLADFTDTQYF.

The chain uses TRBV7-2 and TRBJ1-2; 7 positions agree with TRBD1. This CDR3 has 13 residues. From germline, CDR1 is SGHTA and CDR2 FQGNSA. Losses at the gene ends were 4 bases for V and 3 bases for J; bases not matched to a gene: 2. CDR3 loop: CASSSGTDYGYTF. CDR3 bases: TGTGCCAGCAGCTCCGGGACAGACTATGGCTACACCTTC.

The chain employs TRBV5-1 and TRBJ1-1; D not certain. CDR1 and CDR2 (germline): SGHRS, YFSETQ. Trimming pared 7 bases from V and 0 bases from J, leaving 16 bases between. There are 15 residues in the CDR3. The CDR3 region has the DNA TGCGCCAGCGTCGGGTCCAGCGGGCTGAACACTGAAGCTTTCTTT. Residues: CASVGSSGLNTEAFF.

This clone has only one observation. This rearrangement joins TRBV27 to TRBJ2-3, with D perhaps TRBD1 (6 bases). This CDR3 comprises 13 residues. Deletions cut 6 bases from V and 4 bases from J, with 11 bases between. Germline V gene data show CDR1 as MNHEY and CDR2 as SMNVEV (reference sequence). CDR3 DNA: TGTGCCAGCAGGGCGACAGGAGCAGATACGCAGTATTTT. It yields the protein CASRATGADTQYF.

This clone was detected only once. The gene calls are TRBV5-6 and TRBJ1-2; 7 nucleotides line up with TRBD1. V lost 5 bases to trimming and J lost 1 base; unmatched junction nucleotides: 14. The CDR3 runs 17 residues. Per germline, CDR1 SGHDT and CDR2 YYEEEE. The CDR3 DNA reads TGTGCCAGCAGGATTGACAGGGTGCTCGTAATTAACTATGGCTACACCTTC. It translates to CASRIDRVLVINYGYTF.

The CDR3 DNA sequence: TGTGCCAGCAGCCAAGAAGAGTCGAACACTGAAGCTTTCTTT. Its protein product is CASSQEESNTEAFF. The V and J genes are TRBV3-1 (or the pseudogene TRBV3-2) and TRBJ1-1, with D hard to call. This CDR3 contains 14 residues. CDR1 and CDR2 (germline): LGHDT, YNNKEL (reference sequence). V was clipped by 0 bases and J by 1 base, with 6 bases between them.

The J gene is TRBJ2-3, the V gene TRBV13; D is possibly TRBD2 (6 bases). CDR3 size: 15 residues. Germline-derived CDR1 and CDR2 are PRHDT and FYEKMQ (reference sequence). V was shortened by 0 bases and J by 3 bases, with 10 bases between the two germline ends. CDR3 DNA: TGTGCCAGCAGCTTAGGACTAGCAACTACAGATACGCAGTATTTT. This sequence encodes CASSLGLATTDTQYF.

The genes are TRBV11-2 and TRBJ2-7, with 8 bases identical to TRBD1. V gave up 6 bases and J gave up 5 bases; unmatched junction bases: 6. The germline CDR1 and CDR2 sequences are SGHAT and FQNNGV. This CDR3 is 13 amino acids long. The CDR3 here is CASRPTGGHEQYF. The DNA of the CDR3 is TGTGCCAGCAGGCCTACAGGGGGTCACGAGCAGTACTTC.

This clone was recorded only once. The chain couples TRBV14 to TRBJ2-5; possibly TRBD2 for D (5 bases). The CDR3 spans 15 residues. Germline assignment: CDR1 SGHDN and CDR2 FVKESK. Trimming pared 1 base from V and 4 bases from J, leaving 13 bases between. This CDR3 reads CASSQGRGLGETQYF. CDR3 coding DNA: TGTGCCAGCAGCCAAGGCAGAGGGTTGGGAGAGACCCAGTACTTC.

The chain joins TRBV19 to TRBJ1-5; 8 nucleotides agree with TRBD1. The CDR3 is made up of 15 amino acids. V lost 4 bases, J lost 3 bases, and 5 bases stayed unmatched. The germline V gene has CDR1 LNHDA and CDR2 SQIVND (reference sequence). CDR3 bases: TGTGCCAGTAGTACCCAGGGACAGGTCAATCAGCCCCAGCATTTT. Protein product: CASSTQGQVNQPQHF.

J is TRBJ1-3 and V is TRBV7-9; D uncertain. Germline V gene data show CDR1 as SEHNR and CDR2 as FQNEAQ (reference sequence). Trimming stripped 4 bases from V and 0 bases from J, with 7 bases between. The CDR3 loop spans 14 amino acids. CDR3 DNA sequence: TGTGCCAGCAGCTCAGGCAGCTCTGGAAACACCATATATTTT. Its protein is CASSSGSSGNTIYF.

This rearrangement joins TRBV6-5 to TRBJ2-7, with 7 bases fitting TRBD1. There are 15 residues in the CDR3. Looked up from germline, CDR1 is MNHEY and CDR2 is SVGAGI. The J segment lost 4 bases and the V segment lost 5 bases, leaving 11 bases of the junction unmatched. The CDR3 nucleotides are TGTGCCAGCAGTCCCCTGACAGGGACGTATTACGAGCAGTACTTC. It yields the protein CASSPLTGTYYEQYF.

V is TRBV6-5 and J is TRBJ1-2, with TRBD1 matching 10 bases. Per germline, CDR1 MNHEY and CDR2 SVGAGI. CDR3 size: 14 residues. Trimming at V came to 2 bases and at J to 6 bases, leaving 3 bases not matched to a gene. CDR3: CASSYRDRGHGYTF. The CDR3 region has the DNA TGTGCCAGCAGTTACCGGGACAGGGGACATGGCTACACCTTC.

V is TRBV5-1 and J is TRBJ2-7; 7 bases agree with TRBD1. J lost 3 bases, V lost 0 bases, and 3 bases had no gene match. Germline lookup yields CDR1 SGHRS and CDR2 YFSETQ. The CDR3 loop spans 14 amino acids. The CDR3, as DNA: TGCGCCAGCAGCTTGGGGGGACAGTTCTACGAGCAGTACTTC. Protein product: CASSLGGQFYEQYF.

The chain links TRBV6-5 to TRBJ2-5, with a possible D match to TRBD1 (6 bases). Germline V gives CDR1 MNHEY, CDR2 SVGAGI. The CDR3 has 14 amino acids. Trimming stripped 3 bases from V and 7 bases from J, with 15 bases between. DNA for the CDR3: TGTGCCAGCAGTTATCGGTCCCGCAGGGGGACCCAGTACTTC. Amino acids: CASSYRSRRGTQYF.

The chain recombines TRBV6-5 with TRBJ2-7; D may be TRBD1 (6 bases). Germline V gives CDR1 MNHEY, CDR2 SVGAGI. The CDR3 is 14 residues long. V was shortened by 7 bases and J by 5 bases, with 18 bases between the two germline ends. The CDR3 sequence: CASKSGHKRHEQYF. CDR3 coding DNA: TGTGCCAGCAAGTCGGGACACAAACGGCACGAGCAGTACTTC.

The chain is built from TRBV6-1 and TRBJ1-1; 7 nucleotides agree with TRBD1. The V gene end was trimmed by 0 bases and the J gene end by 2 bases; junction bases not matched to a gene: 6. Germline CDR1 is MNHNS and CDR2 is SASEGT. The CDR3 is 16 amino acids. In nucleotides, the CDR3 is TGTGCCAGCAGTGAAGCCGGGGGACAGCCTAACACTGAAGCTTTCTTT. As protein: CASSEAGGQPNTEAFF.

The CDR3 spells CASSVRDRVKSEAFF. As DNA, the CDR3 is TGTGCCAGTAGCGTCCGGGACAGGGTGAAATCTGAAGCTTTCTTT. The gene calls are TRBV19 and TRBJ1-1; 9 bases map to TRBD1. Trimming at V came to 6 bases and at J to 6 bases, leaving 11 bases not matched to a gene. Germline V lookup: CDR1 LNHDA, CDR2 SQIVND (reference sequence). This CDR3 comprises 15 residues.

V usage is TRBV30 and J usage is TRBJ2-1; no definite D call. This CDR3 contains 12 residues. The V gene's germline CDR1 is GTSNPN and CDR2 SVGIG (reference sequence). V lost 3 bases and J lost 3, with 6 bases in between. CDR3 region: CAWRYSYNEQFF. For the CDR3, the DNA is TGTGCCTGGAGGTATAGCTACAATGAGCAGTTCTTC.

This clone appeared a few times. The J gene is TRBJ2-2, the V gene TRBV6-1; 10 bases match TRBD2. The CDR3 consists of 16 residues. V was pared by 4 bases and J by 6 bases, with 8 bases of the junction left unmatched. The V gene's germline CDR1 is MNHNS and CDR2 SASEGT. The CDR3 loop reads CASSGLAGDGAGELFF. CDR3 coding DNA: TGTGCCAGCAGTGGTCTAGCGGGAGATGGTGCCGGGGAGCTGTTTTTT.

V and J are TRBV19 and TRBJ2-7; D might be TRBD2 (5 bases). V lost 1 base, J lost 0 bases, and 13 bases lay in between. The CDR3 runs to 16 residues. CDR1 is LNHDA and CDR2 is SQIVND in the germline V gene (reference sequence). CDR3 region: CASSIARTGNSYEQYF. CDR3 DNA: TGTGCCAGTAGTATAGCAAGGACGGGGAACTCCTACGAGCAGTACTTC.

The rearrangement links TRBV19 to TRBJ2-3; TRBD1 aligns across 8 bases. Looked up from germline, CDR1 is LNHDA and CDR2 is SQIVND (reference sequence). V shed 4 bases, J shed 2 bases, and the junction held 8 bases outside the gene matches. The CDR3 loop spans 16 amino acids. The CDR3 protein is CASSTGQGGTTDTQYF. DNA for the CDR3: TGTGCCAGTAGTACTGGACAGGGAGGAACCACAGATACGCAGTATTTT.

The chain links TRBV2 to TRBJ1-5; D possibly corresponds to TRBD1 (5 bases). Trimming pared 2 bases from V and 7 bases from J, leaving 12 bases between. The germline CDR1 and CDR2 sequences are SNHLY and FYNNEI. The CDR3 has 14 residues. The DNA for the CDR3 is TGTGCCAGCAGTGAATGGGGGGTAAGACAGCCCCAGCATTTT. Protein: CASSEWGVRQPQHF.

This chain joins TRBV6-5 and TRBJ2-7; 7 nucleotides match TRBD1. This CDR3 comprises 12 residues. Germline V gives CDR1 MNHEY, CDR2 SVGAGI. After removal of 8 bases from V and 4 bases from J, the junction contained 5 bases not matched to a gene. CDR3 protein: CASSGGAYEQYF. The DNA for the CDR3 is TGTGCCAGCTCAGGGGGTGCTTACGAGCAGTACTTC.

V usage is TRBV7-3 and J usage is TRBJ2-3; 7 positions match TRBD2. The CDR3 is 14 residues long. The trim removed 5 bases at V and 2 bases at J, leaving 4 bases unmatched. The germline CDR1 and CDR2 sequences are SGHTA and FQGTGA. As DNA, the CDR3 is TGTGCCAGCAGCCCTGGACTAGACACAGATACGCAGTATTTT. Translation gives CASSPGLDTDTQYF.